What follows are 20 T cell receptor beta chains derived from one specimen sequenced in a study of blood T cells in healthy people across ages. A second PCR of about 6 to 12 cycles used a sample-barcoded 5' primer and a J-beta primer mix. TCRdb redid the calling of the 5' RACE reads with MiXCR, one entry per CDR3 protein. Of some 1.4 million distinct CDR3 sequences in the sample, 42% were seen once. Input material: blood. The receptor set was obtained from a woman under 30 in good health.

The chain combines TRBV10-3 with TRBJ2-5, with TRBD1 matching 8 bases. The junction had 5 bases not matched to a gene; V was cut back by 4 bases and J by 4 bases. Germline-derived CDR1 and CDR2 are ENHRY and SYGVKD. CDR3 size: 14 residues. The CDR3 is CAISAGQAGETQYF. In DNA, the CDR3 is TGTGCCATCAGTGCGGGACAGGCAGGAGAGACCCAGTACTTC.

The chain carries TRBV6-2 or TRBV6-3 and TRBJ2-7; TRBD1 agrees at 8 bases. The CDR3 consists of 13 residues. Germline CDR1 reads MNHEY; CDR2 reads SVGEGT. V lost 5 bases, J lost 4 bases, and 4 bases stayed unmatched. In nucleotides, the CDR3 is TGTGCCAGCAGTCCCTGGACAGGGTACGAGCAGTACTTC. Translating gives CASSPWTGYEQYF.

This clonotype has more than one count but fewer than ten. The chain couples TRBV12-3 or TRBV12-4 to TRBJ1-2; the D is unclear. This CDR3 is 12 amino acids long. V dropped 5 bases and J dropped 8 bases, with 12 bases sitting between them. The CDR3 sequence is CASSPGERGYTF. CDR3 nucleotides: TGTGCCAGCAGTCCGGGAGAGAGGGGCTACACCTTC.

The V call is TRBV20-1, the J call TRBJ2-1, with 11 bases lining up with TRBD2. The CDR3 length is 13 residues. Germline assignment: CDR1 DFQATT and CDR2 SNEGSKA (reference sequence). V shed 1 base and J 10 bases; nucleotides not matched to a gene: 3. The CDR3 coding sequence is TGCAGTGCTAGAGGGCTAGCGGGAGGCGAGCAGTTCTTC. Protein product: CSARGLAGGEQFF.

The chain links TRBV29-1 to TRBJ2-1; D remains unclear. Per germline, CDR1 SQVTM and CDR2 ANQGSEA. Between the trimmed V and J ends, which lost 8 bases and 2 bases, there was a span of 16 bases. The CDR3 loop spans 14 amino acids. As DNA, the CDR3 is TGCAGCATAAACGGGCAGATTGCCTACAATGAGCAGTTCTTC. Its translation: CSINGQIAYNEQFF.

The count of this clonotype is one. The chain recombines TRBV5-1 with TRBJ2-1, with 12 bases that match TRBD2. CDR1 and CDR2 (germline): SGHRS, YFSETQ. V was clipped by 0 bases and J by 4 bases; unmatched bases: 8. The CDR3 is 18 residues long. The CDR3 loop is CASSLAETSGGIYNEQFF. CDR3 sequence (DNA): TGCGCCAGCAGCTTGGCGGAGACTAGCGGGGGAATATACAATGAGCAGTTCTTC.

The chain is built from TRBV4-1 and TRBJ2-5; D is unclear. The J call is uncertain, as TRBJ2-1 better fits the DNA end. CDR1 MGHRA and CDR2 YSYEKL come from the germline V gene. The CDR3 extends over 12 amino acids. The CDR3 DNA is TGCGCCAGCAGCCGACCGGAAGAGACCCAGTTCTTC. This sequence encodes CASSRPEETQFF.

This sequence joins TRBV20-1 and TRBJ1-2; D perhaps matches TRBD1 (6 bases). The V and J ends lost 5 bases and 2 bases respectively, with 12 bases between them. The CDR3 is 13 residues long. Germline V gives CDR1 DFQATT, CDR2 SNEGSKA (reference sequence). CDR3 protein: CSAEGQRNYGYTF. The CDR3 DNA reads TGCAGTGCTGAAGGACAGCGGAACTATGGCTACACCTTC.

This clonotype has a handful of counts. The chain recombines TRBV3-1 with TRBJ1-2; 9 positions agree with TRBD1. CDR1 is LGHDT and CDR2 is YNNKEL in the germline V gene (reference sequence). The V segment lost 5 bases and the J segment 6 bases; nucleotides outside the gene matches: 13. The length of the CDR3 is 16 residues. The CDR3 nucleotides read TGTGCCAGCAGCACCGTTGACAGGGGGGGTGAAAATGGCTACACCTTC. Protein sequence: CASSTVDRGGENGYTF. The full variable domain, with the rest looked up from reference TRBV3-1 and TRBJ1-2, is DTAVSQTPKYLVTQMGNDKSIKCEQNLGHDTMYWYKQDSKKFLKIMFSYNNKELIINETVPNRFSPKSPDKAHLNLHINSLELGDSAVYFCASSTVDRGGENGYTFGSGTRLTVV.

This sequence joins TRBV24-1 and TRBJ2-1, with D uncertain. The CDR3 runs 13 residues. The germline gives CDR1 KGHDR, CDR2 SFDVKD. The germline V and J ends were trimmed by 1 base and 4 bases, with 4 bases remaining between them. This CDR3 reads CATSDFWYNEQFF. In DNA form, the CDR3 reads TGTGCCACCAGTGATTTCTGGTACAATGAGCAGTTCTTC.

The rearrangement uses TRBV9 and TRBJ1-3; D not certain. Trimming took 0 bases from V and 0 from J, leaving 10 bases between them. This CDR3 spans 16 amino acids. CDR1 SGDLS and CDR2 YYNGEE come from the germline V gene. CDR3: CASSVGRAVSGNTIYF. For the CDR3, the DNA is TGTGCCAGCAGCGTAGGACGTGCAGTCTCTGGAAACACCATATATTTT.

This clonotype has a handful of counts. The rearrangement links TRBV11-3 to TRBJ2-3; tentatively, D is TRBD1 or TRBD2 (6 bases each). V dropped 4 bases and J dropped 1 base, with 15 bases sitting between them. From germline, CDR1 is SGHNT and CDR2 YENEEA. This CDR3 comprises 16 residues. The CDR3 loop reads CASSSRDNYRTDTQYF. Here the CDR3 DNA reads TGTGCCAGCAGCTCGCGGGACAACTACCGCACAGATACGCAGTATTTT.

This rearrangement joins TRBV2 to TRBJ2-3, with 9 bases that match TRBD1. The CDR3 consists of 15 residues. Germline CDR1 and CDR2: SNHLY and FYNNEI. Trimming at V came to 6 bases and at J to 0 bases, leaving 4 bases not matched to a gene. The chain's CDR3 is CASRGQGLSTDTQYF. CDR3 in DNA: TGTGCCAGCAGGGGACAGGGCCTTAGCACAGATACGCAGTATTTT.

J is TRBJ1-2 and V is TRBV10-3; no definite D call. The CDR3 runs 14 residues. Trimming cost V 2 bases and J 6 bases, with 13 bases left between them. The germline V gene encodes CDR1 ENHRY and CDR2 SYGVKD. The CDR3 region has the DNA TGTGCCATCAGTGAGGTTCCAGGAACCAATGGCTACACCTTC. Protein product: CAISEVPGTNGYTF.

The rearrangement uses TRBV20-1 and TRBJ2-1; 14 bases are a match to TRBD2. Trimming cost V 3 bases and J 2 bases; bases outside gene matches: 0. The CDR3 runs to 15 residues. Germline V gene lookup returns CDR1 DFQATT and CDR2 SNEGSKA (reference sequence). This CDR3 reads CSARGLAGAYNEQFF. In DNA form, the CDR3 reads TGCAGTGCTAGGGGACTAGCGGGGGCCTACAATGAGCAGTTCTTC.

The chain links TRBV5-1 to TRBJ2-5; 7 bases align to TRBD2. The J segment lost 11 bases and the V segment lost 4 bases, leaving 20 bases of the junction unmatched. Germline values: CDR1 SGHRS, CDR2 YFSETQ. This CDR3 has 16 amino acids. The DNA for the CDR3 is TGCGCCAGCAGCCCGGAGGGAGGGACCTGGTACAATGAGCAGTACTTC. Translating it yields CASSPEGGTWYNEQYF.

The V call is TRBV20-1, the J call TRBJ2-7; 7 nucleotides line up with TRBD2. Germline CDR1 and CDR2: DFQATT and SNEGSKA (reference sequence). Unmatched junction bases numbered 19, after V lost 5 bases and J lost 0 bases. This CDR3 contains 18 residues. Here the CDR3 DNA reads TGCAGTGCTCCACCTCTAGCGGCCTCGCCTTGGAGCTCCTACGAGCAGTACTTC. Amino acid sequence: CSAPPLAASPWSSYEQYF.

The chain carries TRBV7-9 and TRBJ1-5; D is undetermined. The CDR3 is made up of 13 amino acids. Trimming took 1 base from V and 11 from J, leaving 12 bases between them. Germline V CDR1 and CDR2: SEHNR, FQNEAQ (reference sequence). CDR3 residues: CASSLDRVPTQHF. In DNA, the CDR3 is TGTGCCAGCAGCTTAGATAGGGTTCCCACCCAGCATTTT.

This rearrangement joins TRBV11-2 to TRBJ2-3, with 9 positions matching TRBD2. Germline CDR1 is SGHAT and CDR2 is FQNNGV. After removal of 3 bases from V and 2 bases from J, the junction contained 6 bases not matched to a gene. CDR3 length: 16 amino acids. DNA for the CDR3: TGTGCCAGCAGCTTGGTAGCGGGAGTGCCCACAGATACGCAGTATTTT. The encoded protein is CASSLVAGVPTDTQYF.

This clonotype was counted between two and nine times. The rearrangement links TRBV12-3 or TRBV12-4 to TRBJ2-5; D not resolved. TRBJ2-7 explains the end of the DNA better; the J call may be wrong. CDR3 length equals 13 residues. Here the CDR3 reads CASSLPGPDEQYF. The DNA for the CDR3 is TGTGCCAGCAGTTTACCAGGACCGGACGAGCAGTACTTC.